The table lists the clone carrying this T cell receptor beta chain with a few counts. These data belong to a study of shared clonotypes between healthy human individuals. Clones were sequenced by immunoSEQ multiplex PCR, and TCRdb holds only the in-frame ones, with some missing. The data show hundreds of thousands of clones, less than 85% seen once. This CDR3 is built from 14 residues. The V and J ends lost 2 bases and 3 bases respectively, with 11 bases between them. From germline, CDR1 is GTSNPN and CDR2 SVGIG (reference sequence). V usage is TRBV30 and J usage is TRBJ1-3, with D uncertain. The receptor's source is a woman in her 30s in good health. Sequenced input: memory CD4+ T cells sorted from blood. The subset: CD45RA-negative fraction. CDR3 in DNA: TGTGCCTGGAGTCTGTGGCTGGGTGGAAACACCATATATTTT. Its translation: CAWSLWLGGNTIYF.